These 21 T cell receptor beta chains came from one sample sequenced in a study of blood T cell repertoires in COVID-19. Here immunoSEQ multiplex PCR was the method, and the copy in TCRdb shows in-frame clones only, minus some. Altogether roughly 170,000 clones are present, about 85% being singletons, with the ten largest covering roughly 1.3%. Sequencing was carried out using peripheral blood. The receptors shown here come from a man in his fifties or sixties who had recovered from COVID-19.

The CDR3 DNA sequence: TGTGCCAGCAGGACCGGGGGGGACACCCACGAGCAGTACTTC. Protein sequence: CASRTGGDTHEQYF. J is TRBJ2-7 and V is TRBV6-5; 8 positions match TRBD2. This CDR3 region has 14 residues. The germline V gene has CDR1 MNHEY and CDR2 SVGAGI. V was pared by 6 bases and J by 5 bases, with 9 bases of the junction left unmatched.

This clone is a singleton in its sample. This chain connects TRBV24-1 to TRBJ1-1, with no clear D. V lost 0 bases to trimming and J lost 2 bases, with 9 bases between them. The germline CDR1 and CDR2 sequences are KGHDR and SFDVKD. CDR3 size: 15 residues. The CDR3 reads CATSDLSLNNTEAFF. The CDR3 DNA reads TGTGCCACCAGTGATTTGTCCTTAAATAACACTGAAGCTTTCTTT.

The gene calls are TRBV29-1 and TRBJ1-1; TRBD1 aligns across 7 bases. There are 14 residues in the CDR3. CDR1 and CDR2 from the germline V gene are SQVTM and ANQGSEA. With V trimmed by 7 bases and J by 0 bases, 8 bases remained unmatched. The CDR3 nucleotides read TGCAGCGGAGACAGGGTAGGGATGAACACTGAAGCTTTCTTT. Translating gives CSGDRVGMNTEAFF.

This chain uses TRBV5-4 with TRBJ1-5, with 8 positions matching TRBD1. The CDR3 runs 16 residues. V lost 4 bases to trimming and J lost 5 bases; unmatched junction nucleotides: 11. CDR1 and CDR2 (germline): SGHNT, YYREEE (reference sequence). This chain's CDR3 is CASSKYETGDYQPQHF. The DNA of the CDR3 is TGTGCCAGCAGCAAGTACGAGACAGGGGATTATCAGCCCCAGCATTTT.

The chain uses TRBV28 and TRBJ2-5, with 8 bases matching TRBD1. Trimming cost V 8 bases and J 4 bases; bases outside gene matches: 6. This CDR3 is 13 amino acids long. Germline CDR1 reads MDHEN; CDR2 reads SYDVKM. The CDR3 reads CASDDRGRETQYF. The CDR3 DNA is TGTGCCAGCGACGACAGGGGTCGAGAGACCCAGTACTTC.

The chain employs TRBV19 and TRBJ2-2; perhaps TRBD1 as D (6 bases). Germline V gene data show CDR1 as LNHDA and CDR2 as SQIVND (reference sequence). Trimming took off 5 bases at V and 1 base at J, with 17 bases between the two ends. This CDR3 region has 17 residues. The CDR3 loop is CASSSTRTVKNTGELFF. The CDR3 coding sequence is TGTGCCAGTAGTTCCACCCGGACAGTGAAGAACACCGGGGAGCTGTTTTTT.

This CDR3 is CASSVGSEPRVGEQFF. The DNA for the CDR3 is TGTGCCAGCAGCGTAGGTAGCGAACCCCGAGTGGGTGAGCAGTTCTTC. The chain is built from TRBV9 and TRBJ2-1; D perhaps matches TRBD2 (5 bases). Trimming took 0 bases from V and 9 from J, leaving 19 bases between them. This CDR3 region has 16 residues. Germline V lookup: CDR1 SGDLS, CDR2 YYNGEE.

This sequence joins TRBV2 and TRBJ1-4; D may be TRBD1 (6 bases). Per germline, CDR1 SNHLY and CDR2 FYNNEI. The CDR3 totals 12 residues. The V end was cut by 10 bases, the J end by 1 base, with 7 bases between. The CDR3 reads CATQGTNEKLFF. The CDR3 coding sequence is TGTGCCACACAGGGAACTAATGAAAAACTGTTTTTT.

In this sample, this clone turned up once. This chain connects TRBV29-1 to TRBJ1-1; TRBD1 aligns across 9 bases. V was clipped by 6 bases and J by 7 bases; unmatched bases: 15. The CDR3 is 15 amino acids. The germline CDR1 and CDR2 sequences are SQVTM and ANQGSEA. CDR3 residues: CSVARKQGARDEAFF. The DNA of the CDR3 is TGCAGCGTGGCCCGAAAACAGGGGGCGCGGGATGAAGCTTTCTTT.

V usage is TRBV7-2 and J usage is TRBJ2-6, with D possibly being TRBD2 (7 bases). The germline V gene has CDR1 SGHTA and CDR2 FQGNSA. Trimming removed 4 bases at V and 0 bases at J, with 13 bases between. The CDR3 is 17 amino acids. CDR3 nucleotide sequence: TGTGCCAGCAGCTGGGGGCGGGGGTTCTCTGGGGCCAACGTCCTGACTTTC. It translates to CASSWGRGFSGANVLTF. The complete variable domain, with remaining parts taken from reference TRBV7-2 and TRBJ2-6, reads GAGVSQSPSNKVTEKGKDVELRCDPISGHTALYWYRQSLGQGLEFLIYFQGNSAPDKSGLPSDRFSAERTGGSVSTLTIQRTQQEDSAVYLCASSWGRGFSGANVLTFGAGSRLTVL.

V gene TRBV4-2 combines with J gene TRBJ2-3; 10 nucleotides line up with TRBD2. Germline assignment: CDR1 LGHNA and CDR2 YNFKEQ. With V trimmed by 0 bases and J by 0 bases, 6 bases remained unmatched. The length of the CDR3 is 18 residues. The chain's CDR3 is CASSQESGGAGSTDTQYF. The CDR3 DNA sequence: TGTGCCAGCAGCCAAGAAAGCGGGGGGGCCGGGAGCACAGATACGCAGTATTTT.

The chain carries TRBV2 and TRBJ1-2; D unclear. The V gene lost 5 bases and the J gene lost 3 bases, with 10 bases spanning the gap. The germline CDR1 and CDR2 sequences are SNHLY and FYNNEI. This CDR3 comprises 13 residues. The CDR3 spells CASSMEVHYGYTF. CDR3 bases: TGTGCCAGCAGTATGGAGGTCCACTATGGCTACACCTTC.

The gene calls are TRBV3-1 (or the pseudogene TRBV3-2) and TRBJ2-7; 11 nucleotides match TRBD1. Germline V CDR1 and CDR2: LGHDT, YNNKEL (reference sequence). This CDR3 has 15 amino acids. V was pared by 1 base and J by 7 bases, with 6 bases of the junction left unmatched. CDR3 protein: CASSQVWTGGGEQYF. The CDR3 coding sequence is TGTGCCAGCAGCCAAGTATGGACAGGGGGCGGAGAGCAGTACTTC.

This chain links TRBV20-1 with TRBJ2-3; 12 bases agree with TRBD2. Germline-derived CDR1 and CDR2 are DFQATT and SNEGSKA (reference sequence). The CDR3 is made up of 16 amino acids. The junction had 10 bases not matched to a gene; V was cut back by 3 bases and J by 6 bases. The CDR3 here is CSASSLAGGSRDTQYF. The CDR3 nucleotides read TGCAGTGCTAGTTCTCTAGCGGGGGGGTCGAGGGATACGCAGTATTTT.

This clone was seen only once. The V and J genes are TRBV9 and TRBJ2-7; D perhaps matches TRBD2 (6 bases). The CDR3 has 14 residues. Trimming took off 0 bases at V and 5 bases at J, with 12 bases between the two ends. Germline V gives CDR1 SGDLS, CDR2 YYNGEE. CDR3 nucleotide sequence: TGTGCCAGCAGCGTAGAGGAGGGGAGGAACGAGCAGTACTTC. As protein: CASSVEEGRNEQYF.

This clone was observed a single time. This chain joins TRBV12-5 and TRBJ2-5; 7 bases fit TRBD2. V shed 5 bases and J 3 bases; nucleotides not matched to a gene: 9. CDR1 and CDR2 from the germline V gene are LGHNT and FRNRAP. The CDR3 runs to 15 residues. The DNA for the CDR3 is TGTGCTAGTGGTGGAACGTATGCGGGGGAAGAGACCCAGTACTTC. This translates into CASGGTYAGEETQYF.

This sequence joins TRBV7-9 and TRBJ1-5; TRBD1 matches at 9 bases. Germline values: CDR1 SEHNR, CDR2 FQNEAQ (reference sequence). The CDR3 covers 12 residues. J gave up 9 bases and V 5 bases, and 2 bases lay outside the gene matches. DNA for the CDR3: TGTGCCAGCAGCCAACAGGGGGCGCCCCAGCATTTT. It is translated as CASSQQGAPQHF.

The chain employs TRBV2 and TRBJ2-3; D is possibly TRBD1 (5 bases). V lost 7 bases to trimming and J lost 2 bases, with 13 bases between them. The CDR3 runs 14 residues. Germline loops: CDR1 SNHLY, CDR2 FYNNEI. In DNA, the CDR3 is TGTGCCAGCACCTCAGGGCAATCCACAGATACGCAGTATTTT. The encoded protein is CASTSGQSTDTQYF.

V is TRBV29-1 and J is TRBJ1-3, with D unclear. The CDR3 totals 11 residues. Germline CDR1 and CDR2: SQVTM and ANQGSEA. Deletions cut 5 bases from V and 4 bases from J, with 6 bases between. CDR3 DNA: TGCAGCGTTTCTTCCGGAAACACCATATATTTT. Protein: CSVSSGNTIYF.

The rearrangement links TRBV3-1 (or the pseudogene TRBV3-2) to TRBJ1-1; D is undetermined. Germline CDR1 reads LGHDT; CDR2 reads YNNKEL (reference sequence). This CDR3 region has 16 residues. V was pared by 0 bases and J by 1 base, with 12 bases between. In nucleotides, the CDR3 is TGTGCCAGCAGCCAAGATTCGGGGATACCGAACACTGAAGCTTTCTTT. Protein: CASSQDSGIPNTEAFF.

The chain combines TRBV7-2 with TRBJ2-2, with D tentatively TRBD1 (6 bases). This CDR3 comprises 14 residues. The germline V and J ends were trimmed by 2 bases and 3 bases, with 7 bases remaining between them. Germline CDR1 is SGHTA and CDR2 is FQGNSA. In DNA form, the CDR3 reads TGTGCCAGCAGCTTACGACAGGACACCGGGGAGCTGTTTTTT. Encoded protein: CASSLRQDTGELFF.